This TCR beta chain appears in the sequencing data of a study of blood T cell repertoires in COVID-19. Study-level background: T cells, B-cell-depleted T cells, or PBMCs supplied cDNA or gDNA.

CDR1 is WNHNN and CDR2 is SYGVQD in the germline V gene (reference sequence). The ends were cut back, 5 bases at V and 2 bases at J, with 25 bases in the middle. The CDR3 extends over 18 amino acids. This clone was seen only a few times. Sequencing used immunoSEQ multiplex PCR; TCRdb keeps in-frame clones, though not all of them. The sample yields roughly 200,000 clones, around 87% seen once. Sequenced: PBMCs or T cells enriched from blood (not recorded which). This receptor was obtained from a man in his thirties or forties in a cohort exposed to, infected with or recovered from COVID-19 (not recorded which). The chain links TRBV10-1 to TRBJ2-7, with a possible D match to TRBD1 (5 bases). The CDR3 sequence: CASSSYRASWAGPYEQYF. Here the CDR3 DNA reads TGCGCCAGCAGTAGTTATCGAGCAAGTTGGGCAGGGCCCTACGAGCAGTACTTC.